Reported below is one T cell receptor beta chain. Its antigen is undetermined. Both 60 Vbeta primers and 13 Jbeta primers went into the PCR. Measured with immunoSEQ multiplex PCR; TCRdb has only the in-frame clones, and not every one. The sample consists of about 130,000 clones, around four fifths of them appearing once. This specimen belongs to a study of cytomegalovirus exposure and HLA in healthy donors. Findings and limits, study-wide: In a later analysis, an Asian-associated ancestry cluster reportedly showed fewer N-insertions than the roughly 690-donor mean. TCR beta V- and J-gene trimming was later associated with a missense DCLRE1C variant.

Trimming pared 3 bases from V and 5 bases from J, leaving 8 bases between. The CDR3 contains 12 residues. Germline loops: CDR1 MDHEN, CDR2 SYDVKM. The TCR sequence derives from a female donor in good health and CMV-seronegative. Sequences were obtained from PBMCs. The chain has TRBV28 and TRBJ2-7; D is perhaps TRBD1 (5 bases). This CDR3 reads CASSLTRDEQYF. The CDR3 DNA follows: TGTGCCAGCAGTTTGACCAGGGACGAGCAGTACTTC.